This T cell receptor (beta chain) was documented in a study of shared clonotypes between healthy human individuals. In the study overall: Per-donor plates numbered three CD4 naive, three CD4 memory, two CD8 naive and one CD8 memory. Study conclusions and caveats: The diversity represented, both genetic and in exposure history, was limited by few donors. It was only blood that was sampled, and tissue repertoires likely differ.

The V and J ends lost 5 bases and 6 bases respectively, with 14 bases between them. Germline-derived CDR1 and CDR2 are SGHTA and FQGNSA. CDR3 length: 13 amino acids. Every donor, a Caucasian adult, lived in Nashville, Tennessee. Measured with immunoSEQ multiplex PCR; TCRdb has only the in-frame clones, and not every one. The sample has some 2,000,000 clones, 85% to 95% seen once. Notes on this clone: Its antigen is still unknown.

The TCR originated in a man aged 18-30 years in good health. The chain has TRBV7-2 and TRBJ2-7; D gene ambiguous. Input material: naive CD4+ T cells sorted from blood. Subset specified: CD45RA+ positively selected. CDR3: CASSPPPFPEQYF. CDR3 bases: TGTGCCAGCAGCCCTCCTCCATTCCCCGAGCAGTACTTC.